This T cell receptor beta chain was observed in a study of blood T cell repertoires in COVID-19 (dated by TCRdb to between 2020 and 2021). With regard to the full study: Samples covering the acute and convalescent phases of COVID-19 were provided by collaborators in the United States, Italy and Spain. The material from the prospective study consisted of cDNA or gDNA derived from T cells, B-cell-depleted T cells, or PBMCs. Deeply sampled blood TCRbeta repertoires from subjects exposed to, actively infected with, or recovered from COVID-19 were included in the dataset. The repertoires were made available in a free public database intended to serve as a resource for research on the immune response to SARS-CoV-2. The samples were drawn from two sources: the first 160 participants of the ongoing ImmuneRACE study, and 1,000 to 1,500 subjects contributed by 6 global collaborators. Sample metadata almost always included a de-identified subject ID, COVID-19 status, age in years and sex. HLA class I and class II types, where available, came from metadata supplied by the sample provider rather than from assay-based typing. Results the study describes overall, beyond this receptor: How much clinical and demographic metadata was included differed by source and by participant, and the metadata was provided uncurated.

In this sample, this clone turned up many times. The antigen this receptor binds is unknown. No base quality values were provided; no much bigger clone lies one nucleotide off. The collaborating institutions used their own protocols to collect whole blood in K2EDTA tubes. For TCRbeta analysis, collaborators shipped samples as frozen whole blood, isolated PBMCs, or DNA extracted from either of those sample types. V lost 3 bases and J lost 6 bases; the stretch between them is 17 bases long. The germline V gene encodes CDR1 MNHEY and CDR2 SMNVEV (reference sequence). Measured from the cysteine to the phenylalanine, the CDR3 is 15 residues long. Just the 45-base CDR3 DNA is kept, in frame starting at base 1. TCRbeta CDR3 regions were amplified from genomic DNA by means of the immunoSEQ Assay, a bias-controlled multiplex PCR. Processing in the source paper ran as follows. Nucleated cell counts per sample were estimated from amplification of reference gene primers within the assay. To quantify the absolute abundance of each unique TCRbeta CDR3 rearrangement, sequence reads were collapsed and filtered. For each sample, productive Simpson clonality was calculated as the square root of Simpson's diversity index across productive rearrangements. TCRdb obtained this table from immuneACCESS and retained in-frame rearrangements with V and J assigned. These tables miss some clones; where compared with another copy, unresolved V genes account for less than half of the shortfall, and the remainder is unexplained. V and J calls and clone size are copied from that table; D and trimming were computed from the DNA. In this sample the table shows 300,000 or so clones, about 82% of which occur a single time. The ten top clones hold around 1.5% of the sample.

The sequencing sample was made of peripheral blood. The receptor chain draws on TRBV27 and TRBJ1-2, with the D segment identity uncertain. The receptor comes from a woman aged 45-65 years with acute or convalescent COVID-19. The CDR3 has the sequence CASSFSRDGFDGYTF. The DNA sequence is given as TGTGCCAGCAGTTTTTCTCGCGACGGGTTCGATGGCTACACCTTC.